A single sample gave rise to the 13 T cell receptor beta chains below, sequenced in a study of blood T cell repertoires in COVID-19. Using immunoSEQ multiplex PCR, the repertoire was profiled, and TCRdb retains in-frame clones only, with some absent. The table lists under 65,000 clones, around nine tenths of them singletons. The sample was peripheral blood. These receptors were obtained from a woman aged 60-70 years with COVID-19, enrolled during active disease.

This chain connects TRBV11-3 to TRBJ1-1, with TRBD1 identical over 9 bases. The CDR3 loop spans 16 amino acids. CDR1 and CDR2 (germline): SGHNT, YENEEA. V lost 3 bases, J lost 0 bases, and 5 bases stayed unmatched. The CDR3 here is CASSFGTGYMNTEAFF. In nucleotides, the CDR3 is TGTGCCAGCAGCTTCGGGACAGGGTATATGAACACTGAAGCTTTCTTT. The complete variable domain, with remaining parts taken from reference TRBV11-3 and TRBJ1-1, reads EAGVVQSPRYKIIEKKQPVAFWCNPISGHNTLYWYLQNLGQGPELLIRYENEEAVDDSQLPKDRFSAERLKGVDSTLKIQPAELGDSAVYLCASSFGTGYMNTEAFFGQGTRLTVV.

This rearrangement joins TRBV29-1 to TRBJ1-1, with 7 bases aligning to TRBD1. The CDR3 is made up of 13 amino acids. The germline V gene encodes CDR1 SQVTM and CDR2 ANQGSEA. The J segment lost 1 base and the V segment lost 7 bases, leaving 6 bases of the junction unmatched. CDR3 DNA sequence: TGCAGCGGGAGGAGACAGGGGAACACTGAAGCTTTCTTT. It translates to CSGRRQGNTEAFF.

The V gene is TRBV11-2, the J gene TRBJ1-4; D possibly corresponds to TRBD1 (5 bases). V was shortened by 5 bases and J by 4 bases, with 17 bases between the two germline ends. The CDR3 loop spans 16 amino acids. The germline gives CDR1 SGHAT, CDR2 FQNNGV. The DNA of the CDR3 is TGTGCCAGCAGCCTGGACATCTTTAGGGGTAATGAAAAACTGTTTTTT. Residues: CASSLDIFRGNEKLFF.

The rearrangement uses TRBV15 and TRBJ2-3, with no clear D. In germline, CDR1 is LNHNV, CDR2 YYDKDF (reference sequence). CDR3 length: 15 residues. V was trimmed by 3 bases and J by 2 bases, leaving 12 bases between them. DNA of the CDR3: TGTGCCACCAGCAGTGGTGACGGAGACACAGATACGCAGTATTTT. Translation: CATSSGDGDTDTQYF.

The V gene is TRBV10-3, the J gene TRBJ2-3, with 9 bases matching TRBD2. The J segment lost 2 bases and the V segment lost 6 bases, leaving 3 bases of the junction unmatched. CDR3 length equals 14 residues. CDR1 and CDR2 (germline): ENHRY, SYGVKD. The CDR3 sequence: CAIRTSGSTDTQYF. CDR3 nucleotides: TGTGCCATCAGGACTAGCGGTTCCACAGATACGCAGTATTTT.

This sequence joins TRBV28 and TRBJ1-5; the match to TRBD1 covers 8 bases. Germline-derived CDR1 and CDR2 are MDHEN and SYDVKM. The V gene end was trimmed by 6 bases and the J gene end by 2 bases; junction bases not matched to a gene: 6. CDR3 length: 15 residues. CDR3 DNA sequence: TGTGCCAGCAGCAGGACAGGGTCTGGCAATCAGCCCCAGCATTTT. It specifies CASSRTGSGNQPQHF.

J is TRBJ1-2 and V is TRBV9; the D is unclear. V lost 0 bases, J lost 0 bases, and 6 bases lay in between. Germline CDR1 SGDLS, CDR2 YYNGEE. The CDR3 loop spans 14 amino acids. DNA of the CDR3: TGTGCCAGCAGCGTAGGTCTAGCTAACTATGGCTACACCTTC. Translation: CASSVGLANYGYTF.

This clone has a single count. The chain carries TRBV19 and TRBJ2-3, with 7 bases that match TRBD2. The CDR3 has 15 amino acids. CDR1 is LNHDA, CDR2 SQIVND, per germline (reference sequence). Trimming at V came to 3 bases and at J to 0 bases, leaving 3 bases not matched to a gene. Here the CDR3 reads CASSMLAVSTDTQYF. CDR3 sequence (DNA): TGTGCCAGTAGTATGCTAGCGGTGAGCACAGATACGCAGTATTTT.

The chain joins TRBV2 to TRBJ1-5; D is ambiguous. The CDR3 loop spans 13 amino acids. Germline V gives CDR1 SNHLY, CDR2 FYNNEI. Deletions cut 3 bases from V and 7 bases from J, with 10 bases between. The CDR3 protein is CASSEGRPQPQHF. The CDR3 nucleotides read TGTGCCAGCAGTGAGGGCAGGCCCCAGCCCCAGCATTTT.

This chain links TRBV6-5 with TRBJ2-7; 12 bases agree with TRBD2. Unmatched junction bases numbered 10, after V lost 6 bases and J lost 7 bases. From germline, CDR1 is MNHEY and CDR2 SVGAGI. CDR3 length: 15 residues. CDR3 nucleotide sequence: TGTGCCAGCAGCTTGACTAGCGGGAGAGTCCGGGAGCAGTACTTC. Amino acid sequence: CASSLTSGRVREQYF.

DNA for the CDR3: TGTGCCAGCAGTCAGGGACAGAGCTTTTACGAGCAGTACTTC. Translating gives CASSQGQSFYEQYF. The chain is built from TRBV27 and TRBJ2-7, with 7 bases that match TRBD1. The junction had 8 bases not matched to a gene; V was cut back by 5 bases and J by 4 bases. CDR1 is MNHEY, CDR2 SMNVEV, per germline (reference sequence). This CDR3 has 14 residues.

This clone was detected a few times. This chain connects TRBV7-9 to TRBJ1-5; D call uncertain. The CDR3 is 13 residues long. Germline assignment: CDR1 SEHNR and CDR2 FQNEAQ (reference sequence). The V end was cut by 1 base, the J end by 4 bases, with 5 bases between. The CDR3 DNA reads TGTGCCAGCAGCTTAGGGCAGAATCAGCCCCAGCATTTT. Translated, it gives CASSLGQNQPQHF.

The DNA of the CDR3 is TGTGCCTGGAGTGTAGGGCAGGGAGGGAACACTGAAGCTTTCTTT. Translation gives CAWSVGQGGNTEAFF. This chain uses TRBV30 with TRBJ1-1; possible D gene TRBD1, 5 bases. The CDR3 contains 15 residues. Trimming pared 0 bases from V and 1 base from J, leaving 12 bases between. CDR1 and CDR2 from the germline V gene are GTSNPN and SVGIG (reference sequence).